The rows below give T cell receptor beta chains drawn from one sample of a study of post-analysis software for immune sequencing data. TCRdb fed the PCR reads into MiXCR, producing one record per CDR3 protein. The repertoire holds about 570,000 distinct CDR3 sequences, 34% seen once, with approximately 6% in the top ten. The sequenced sample was blood. These receptors were collected from a girl between 2 and 17 years old with multiple sclerosis. The CDR3 runs from the conserved cysteine through the conserved F or W. D genes are given only for firm matches. Clone size is given for some rows only: seen once, a few or many times, or a class if the clone is expanded.

abundance	v_gene	d_gene	j_gene	CDR3nt	CDR3aa
-	TRBV7-9	-	TRBJ1-1	TGTGCCAGCAGCTTAGACTACCGGGAAGCTTTCTTT	CASSLDYREAFF
few	TRBV10-3	TRBD2	TRBJ2-3	TGTGCCATCAGTGAGTGGAGCGGGGAAGGCACAGATACGCAGTATTTT	CAISEWSGEGTDTQYF
-	TRBV2	-	TRBJ1-2	TGTGCCAGCAGTTCCCCGGAGGGGCCCCTTCGGGGCTATGGCTACACCTTC	CASSSPEGPLRGYGYTF
few	TRBV28	-	TRBJ2-5	TGTGCCAGCAACGGTAGAGAGACCCAGTACTTC	CASNGRETQYF
few	TRBV2	-	TRBJ2-5	TGTGCCAGCAGTGGGGAACAGGAAGAGACCCAGTACTTC	CASSGEQEETQYF
-	TRBV7-9	-	TRBJ2-5	TGTGCCAGCAGCTTGCAACTGGGTGCAGAGACCCAGTACTTC	CASSLQLGAETQYF
-	TRBV6-6	-	TRBJ1-1	TGTGCCGGCACGTACAGGGAGGGCACTGAAGCTTTCTTT	CAGTYREGTEAFF
few	TRBV12-5	-	TRBJ2-1	TGTGCTAGTGGTCTCAACAATGAGCAGTTCTTC	CASGLNNEQFF
-	TRBV5-1	TRBD2	TRBJ2-5	TGCGCCACCTCTAGCGGGGGGCAAGAGACCCAGTACTTC	CATSSGGQETQYF
few	TRBV6-5	TRBD1	TRBJ1-5	TGTGCCAGCAGTCGGACAGGGTCTTGTCAGCCCCAGCATTTT	CASSRTGSCQPQHF
-	TRBV5-5	-	TRBJ1-2	TGTACCAGCAGCCTAACTTTGACAGCAAACTATGGCTACACCTTC	CTSSLTLTANYGYTF
-	TRBV11-2	-	TRBJ2-7	TGTGCCAGCAGCTCCATGGGGGGTTCTGCGATCCAACCAACCTACGAGCAGTACTTC	CASSSMGGSAIQPTYEQYF
-	TRBV12-3/TRBV12-4	-	TRBJ2-5	TGTGCCAGCAGTTTAAACACTCAACGGGAGACCCAGTACTTC	CASSLNTQRETQYF
-	TRBV10-2	-	TRBJ2-7	TGCGCCAGGAGGGACCCATACAATGAGCAGTACTTC	CARRDPYNEQYF
few	TRBV6-1	TRBD2	TRBJ2-7	TGTGCCAGCAGTAAAGCCCCGGGACTAGCGGATTACGAGCAGTACTTC	CASSKAPGLADYEQYF
-	TRBV12-3/TRBV12-4	TRBD1	TRBJ1-6	TGTGCCAGCAGCCCTACGGACAGGTCAAATTCACCCCTCCACTTT	CASSPTDRSNSPLHF
few	TRBV5-6	-	TRBJ1-4	TGTGCCAGCAGCTTGGATAGGGGGGCTAATGAAAAACTGTTTTTT	CASSLDRGANEKLFF
-	TRBV10-3	-	TRBJ2-1	TGTGCCATCAGTGGATATACGGGCAATGAGCAGTTCTTC	CAISGYTGNEQFF
many	TRBV28	TRBD1	TRBJ2-7	TGTGCCAGCAGTTTATGGGCCGGGACAGGGGGCGCCGACGAGCAGTACTTC	CASSLWAGTGGADEQYF
-	TRBV10-3	TRBD2	TRBJ2-3	TGTGCCATCAGGGGACTAGCGGGGGGGCAAAACACAGATACGCAGTATTTT	CAIRGLAGGQNTDTQYF
few	TRBV7-9	-	TRBJ1-1	TGTGCCAGCAGCTCCTCTTCTAACACTGAAGCTTTCTTT	CASSSSSNTEAFF
-	TRBV20-1	-	TRBJ1-5	TGCAGTGCTAGGCGAGAACTTGAGCAGCCCCAGCATTTT	CSARRELEQPQHF